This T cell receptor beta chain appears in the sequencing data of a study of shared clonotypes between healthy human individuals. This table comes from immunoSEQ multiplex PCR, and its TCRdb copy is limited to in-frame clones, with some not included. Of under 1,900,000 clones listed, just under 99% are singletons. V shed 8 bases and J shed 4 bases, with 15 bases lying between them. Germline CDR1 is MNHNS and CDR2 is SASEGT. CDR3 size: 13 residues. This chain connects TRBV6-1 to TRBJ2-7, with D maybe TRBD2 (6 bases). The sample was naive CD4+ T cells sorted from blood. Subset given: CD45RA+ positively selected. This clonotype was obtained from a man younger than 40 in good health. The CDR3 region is CASGPSGSYEQYF. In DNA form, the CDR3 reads TGTGCCAGCGGCCCCAGCGGGTCTTACGAGCAGTACTTC.